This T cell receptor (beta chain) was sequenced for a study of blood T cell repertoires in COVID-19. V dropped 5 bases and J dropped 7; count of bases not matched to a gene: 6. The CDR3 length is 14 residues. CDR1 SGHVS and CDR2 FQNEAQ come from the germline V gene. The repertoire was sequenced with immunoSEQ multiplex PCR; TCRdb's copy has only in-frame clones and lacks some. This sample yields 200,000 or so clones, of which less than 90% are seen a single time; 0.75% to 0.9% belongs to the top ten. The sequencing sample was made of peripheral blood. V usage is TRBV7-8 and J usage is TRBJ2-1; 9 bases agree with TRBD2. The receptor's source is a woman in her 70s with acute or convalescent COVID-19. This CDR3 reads CASSRGLAKNEQFF. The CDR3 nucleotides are TGTGCCAGCAGCCGAGGACTAGCGAAGAATGAGCAGTTCTTC.